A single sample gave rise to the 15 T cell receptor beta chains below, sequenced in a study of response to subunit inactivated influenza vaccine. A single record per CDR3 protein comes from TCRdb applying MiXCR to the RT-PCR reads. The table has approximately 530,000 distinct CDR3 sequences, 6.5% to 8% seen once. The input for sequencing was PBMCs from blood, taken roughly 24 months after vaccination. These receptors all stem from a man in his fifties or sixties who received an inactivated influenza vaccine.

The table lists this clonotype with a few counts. The chain's CDR3 is CSAREVLGGSAASDTQYF. The CDR3 DNA follows: TGCAGTGCTAGGGAGGTCCTAGGAGGCTCAGCAGCATCAGATACGCAGTATTTT. The chain has TRBV20-1 and TRBJ2-3; a possible D gene is TRBD2 (5 bases). This CDR3 is 18 amino acids long. V shed 3 bases and J shed 4 bases, with 26 bases lying between them. Germline CDR1 reads DFQATT; CDR2 reads SNEGSKA (reference sequence).

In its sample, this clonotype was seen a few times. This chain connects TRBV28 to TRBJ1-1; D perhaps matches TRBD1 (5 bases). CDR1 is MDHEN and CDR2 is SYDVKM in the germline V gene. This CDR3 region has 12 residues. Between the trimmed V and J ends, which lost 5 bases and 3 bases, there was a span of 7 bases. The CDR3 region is CASSQQDTEAFF. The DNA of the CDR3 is TGTGCCAGCAGTCAACAGGACACTGAAGCTTTCTTT. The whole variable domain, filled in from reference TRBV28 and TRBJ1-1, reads DVKVTQSSRYLVKRTGEKVFLECVQDMDHENMFWYRQDPGLGLRLIYFSYDVKMKEKGDIPEGYSVSREKKERFSLILESASTNQTSMYLCASSQQDTEAFFGQGTRLTVV.

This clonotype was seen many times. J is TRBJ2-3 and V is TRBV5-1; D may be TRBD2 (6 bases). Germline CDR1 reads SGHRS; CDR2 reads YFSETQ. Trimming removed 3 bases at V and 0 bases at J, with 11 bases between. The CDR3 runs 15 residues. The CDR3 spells CASSSGTASTDTQYF. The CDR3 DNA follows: TGCGCCAGCAGCTCGGGGACTGCTAGCACAGATACGCAGTATTTT.

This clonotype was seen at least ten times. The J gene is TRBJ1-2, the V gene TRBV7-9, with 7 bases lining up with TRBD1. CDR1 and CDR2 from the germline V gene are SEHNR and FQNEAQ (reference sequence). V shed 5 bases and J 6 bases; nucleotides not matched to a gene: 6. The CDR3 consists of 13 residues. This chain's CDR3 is CASSTTGSNGYTF. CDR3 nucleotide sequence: TGTGCCAGCAGCACGACAGGGAGCAATGGCTACACCTTC. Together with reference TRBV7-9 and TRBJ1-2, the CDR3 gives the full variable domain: DTGVSQNPRHKITKRGQNVTFRCDPISEHNRLYWYRQTLGQGPEFLTYFQNEAQLEKSRLLSDRFSAERPKGSFSTLEIQRTEQGDSAMYLCASSTTGSNGYTFGSGTRLTVV.

CDR3 in DNA: TGTGCCAGCAGCTTGGACAGGGGGTACACCGGGGAGCTGTTTTTT. Translating it yields CASSLDRGYTGELFF. The V gene is TRBV5-6, the J gene TRBJ2-2; 8 nucleotides line up with TRBD1. The V gene end was trimmed by 0 bases and the J gene end by 3 bases; junction bases not matched to a gene: 1. Germline V CDR1 and CDR2: SGHDT, YYEEEE. This CDR3 is 15 amino acids long.

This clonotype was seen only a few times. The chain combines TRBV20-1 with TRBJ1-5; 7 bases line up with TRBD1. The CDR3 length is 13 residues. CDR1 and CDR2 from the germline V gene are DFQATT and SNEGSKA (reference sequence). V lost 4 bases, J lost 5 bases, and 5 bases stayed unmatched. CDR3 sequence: CSAKRGRDQPQHF. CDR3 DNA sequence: TGCAGTGCTAAAAGGGGGCGCGATCAGCCCCAGCATTTT.

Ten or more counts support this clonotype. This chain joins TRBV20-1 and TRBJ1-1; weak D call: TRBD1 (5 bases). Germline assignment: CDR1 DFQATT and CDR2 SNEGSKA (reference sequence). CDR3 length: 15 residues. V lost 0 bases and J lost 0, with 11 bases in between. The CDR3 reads CSARDQGSLNTEAFF. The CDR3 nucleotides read TGCAGTGCTAGAGATCAGGGCAGCTTGAACACTGAAGCTTTCTTT.

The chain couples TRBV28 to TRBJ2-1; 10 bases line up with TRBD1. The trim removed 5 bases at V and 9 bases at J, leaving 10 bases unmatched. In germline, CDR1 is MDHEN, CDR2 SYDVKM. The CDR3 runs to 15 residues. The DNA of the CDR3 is TGTGCCAGCAGTCCCCCCCGACAGGGGGCGTTTGAGCAGTTCTTC. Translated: CASSPPRQGAFEQFF.

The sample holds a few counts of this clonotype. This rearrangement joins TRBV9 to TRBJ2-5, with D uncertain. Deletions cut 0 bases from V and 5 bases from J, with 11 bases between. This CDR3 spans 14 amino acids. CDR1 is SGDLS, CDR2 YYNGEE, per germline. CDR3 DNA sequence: TGTGCCAGCAGCGTAGCTGTGGGTTCGGAGACCCAGTACTTC. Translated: CASSVAVGSETQYF.

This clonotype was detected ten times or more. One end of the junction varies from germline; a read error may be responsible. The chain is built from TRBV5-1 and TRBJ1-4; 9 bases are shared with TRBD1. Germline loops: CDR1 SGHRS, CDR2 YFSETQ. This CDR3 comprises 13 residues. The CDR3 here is CASTLTGGEKLFF. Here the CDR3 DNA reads TGCGCCAGCACCTTGACAGGGGGAGAAAAACTGTTTTTT.

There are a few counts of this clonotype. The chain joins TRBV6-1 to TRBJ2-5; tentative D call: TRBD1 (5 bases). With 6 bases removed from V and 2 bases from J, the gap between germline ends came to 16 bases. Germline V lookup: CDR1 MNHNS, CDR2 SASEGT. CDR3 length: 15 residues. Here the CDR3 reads CASRRSGNEQETQYF. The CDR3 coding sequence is TGTGCCAGCAGGCGGTCAGGGAATGAGCAAGAGACCCAGTACTTC.

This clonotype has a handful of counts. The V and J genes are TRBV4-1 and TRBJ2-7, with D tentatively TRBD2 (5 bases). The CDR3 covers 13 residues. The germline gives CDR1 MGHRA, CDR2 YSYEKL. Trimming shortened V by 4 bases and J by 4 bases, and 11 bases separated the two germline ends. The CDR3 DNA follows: TGCGCCAGCAGCCCACGACTACATTACGAGCAGTACTTC. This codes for CASSPRLHYEQYF.

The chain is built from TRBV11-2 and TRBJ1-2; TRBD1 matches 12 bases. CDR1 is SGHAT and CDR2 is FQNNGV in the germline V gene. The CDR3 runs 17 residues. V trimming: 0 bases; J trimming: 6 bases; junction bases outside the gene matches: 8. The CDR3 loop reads CASSLDSGTGGAHGYTF. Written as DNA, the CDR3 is TGTGCCAGCAGCTTAGACTCGGGGACAGGGGGCGCCCATGGCTACACCTTC.

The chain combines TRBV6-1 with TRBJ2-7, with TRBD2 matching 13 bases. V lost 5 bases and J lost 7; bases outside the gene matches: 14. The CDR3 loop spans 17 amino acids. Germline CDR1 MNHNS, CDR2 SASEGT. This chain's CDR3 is CASSTRLTSGGSVEQYF. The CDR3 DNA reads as TGTGCCAGCAGTACCCGCTTGACTAGCGGGGGGTCTGTGGAGCAGTACTTC.

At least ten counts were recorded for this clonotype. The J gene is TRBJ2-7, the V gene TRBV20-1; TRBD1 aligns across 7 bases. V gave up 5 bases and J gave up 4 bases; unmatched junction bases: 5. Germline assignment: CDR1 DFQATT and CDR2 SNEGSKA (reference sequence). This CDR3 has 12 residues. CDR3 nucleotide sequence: TGCAGTGCTGACCGGACAGGATACGAGCAGTACTTC. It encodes CSADRTGYEQYF.